This T cell receptor beta chain was sequenced for a study of blood T cell repertoires in COVID-19. Assay used: immunoSEQ multiplex PCR; TCRdb lists only in-frame clones, some missing. The table has about 220,000 clones, 65% to 85% seen once. This clone was picked up one time. V shed 1 base and J shed 2 bases, with 11 bases lying between them. Per the germline V gene, CDR1 is MDHEN and CDR2 is SYDVKM. CDR3 length: 15 residues. V usage is TRBV28 and J usage is TRBJ1-1, with D perhaps matching TRBD1 (6 bases). The TCR sequence derives from a woman younger than 45 who had recovered from COVID-19. The material sequenced was peripheral blood. CDR3: CASSLFRGPNTEAFF. The CDR3 DNA follows: TGTGCCAGCAGTTTATTCAGGGGCCCAAACACTGAAGCTTTCTTT.